The present T cell receptor (beta chain) was sequenced within a study of blood T cell repertoires in COVID-19. Study-wide background: The analysed material was cDNA or gDNA that came from T cells, B-cell-depleted T cells, or PBMCs.

Assay: immunoSEQ multiplex PCR; the TCRdb copy retains only in-frame clones and omits some. The sample includes around 290,000 clones, roughly nine tenths of them seen just once. The study counted Cohort 3 donors as recovered given two negative PCRs, clearance, or symptom resolution. The V end lost 1 base, the J end lost 4 bases, and 7 bases lay between the germline ends. The CDR3 contains 13 residues. The sequence derives from a woman younger than 30 who had recovered from COVID-19. The specimen was PBMCs or T cells enriched from blood (not recorded which). J is TRBJ1-1 and V is TRBV12-3 or TRBV12-4; no firm D call. CDR3 sequence (DNA): TGTGCCAGCAGTTTAGGCGGGTCCACTGAAGCTTTCTTT. Protein sequence: CASSLGGSTEAFF.